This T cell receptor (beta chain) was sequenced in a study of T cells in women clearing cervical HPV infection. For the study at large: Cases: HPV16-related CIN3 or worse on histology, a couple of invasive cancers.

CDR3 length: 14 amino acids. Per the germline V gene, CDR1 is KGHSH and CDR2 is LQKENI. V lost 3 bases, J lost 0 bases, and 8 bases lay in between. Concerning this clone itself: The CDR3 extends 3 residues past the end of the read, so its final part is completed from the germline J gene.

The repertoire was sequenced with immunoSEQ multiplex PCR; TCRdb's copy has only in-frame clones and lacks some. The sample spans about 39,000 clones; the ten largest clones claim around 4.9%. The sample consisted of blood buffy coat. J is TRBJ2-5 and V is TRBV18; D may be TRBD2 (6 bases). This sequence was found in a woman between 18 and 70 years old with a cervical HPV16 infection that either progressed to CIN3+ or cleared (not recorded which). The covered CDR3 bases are TGTGCCAGCTCACCGGGACTGGACCAAGAGACC. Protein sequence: CASSPGLDQET. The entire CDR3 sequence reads CASSPGLDQETQYF.